This T cell receptor (beta chain) was captured in a study of identical twins. Template switching added a universal primer site; cDNA carried unique molecular identifiers. TCRdb passed the 5' RACE reads through MiXCR, listing each CDR3 protein once. The sample contains some 900,000 distinct CDR3 sequences, approximately 13% of which appear only once. This clonotype was seen a handful of times. Its antigen is still unknown. One junction end does not reproduce the germline sequence, and a read error may be involved. Germline V gives CDR1 ENHRY, CDR2 SYGVKD. The CDR3 is 13 residues long. Study-wide findings and caveats: Beta out-of-frame sequences showed weaker excess sharing between twins.

Another study also made use of these data, one on yellow fever vaccine responses in identical twins.

The receptor was derived from a young woman in good health. The sequencing input was PBMCs. The V and J genes are TRBV10-3 and TRBJ2-1, with D possibly called TRBD1 or TRBD2 (5 bases each). The CDR3 nucleotides are TGTGCCATCAGCCTTGGGGGACCTAGGGAGCTGCTCTTC. It codes for CAISLGGPRELLF.